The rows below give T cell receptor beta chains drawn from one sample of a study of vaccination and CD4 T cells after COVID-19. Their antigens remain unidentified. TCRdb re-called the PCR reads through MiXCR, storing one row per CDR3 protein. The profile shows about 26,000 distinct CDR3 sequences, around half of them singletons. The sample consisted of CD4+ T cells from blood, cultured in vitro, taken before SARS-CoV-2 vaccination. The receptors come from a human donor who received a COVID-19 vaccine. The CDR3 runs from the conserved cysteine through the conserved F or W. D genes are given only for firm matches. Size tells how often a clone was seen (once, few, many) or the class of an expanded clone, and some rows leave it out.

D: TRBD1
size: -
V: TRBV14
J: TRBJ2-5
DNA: TGTGCCAGTTCCGGCCTGGGACAGGGATCCGAAGAGACCCAGTACTTC
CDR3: CASSGLGQGSEETQYF

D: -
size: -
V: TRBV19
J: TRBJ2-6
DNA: TGTGCCAGTAAGCGCTCTGGGGCCAACGTCCTGACTTTC
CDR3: CASKRSGANVLTF

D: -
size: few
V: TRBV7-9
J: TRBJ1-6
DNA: TGTGCCAGCAGCCGCAGGCAGGAAAATTCACCCCTCCACTTT
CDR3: CASSRRQENSPLHF

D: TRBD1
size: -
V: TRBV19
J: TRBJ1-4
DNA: TGTGCCAGTAGTCTCCGACAGGGGGCAAGGGGAGAAAAACTGTTTTTT
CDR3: CASSLRQGARGEKLFF

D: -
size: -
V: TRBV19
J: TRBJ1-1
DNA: TGTGCCAGTAGTATAGATTCGGGAGCCACTGAAGCTTTCTTT
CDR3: CASSIDSGATEAFF

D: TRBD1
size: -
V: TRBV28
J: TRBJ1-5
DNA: TGTGCCAGCAGTTTATCAGGGGGCGACAATCAGCCCCAGCATTTT
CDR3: CASSLSGGDNQPQHF

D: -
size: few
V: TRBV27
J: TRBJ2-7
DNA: TGTGCCAGCAGTTCCGACAGGTTGGGCGAGCAGTACTTC
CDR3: CASSSDRLGEQYF

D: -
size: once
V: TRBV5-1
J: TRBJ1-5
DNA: TGCGCCAGCAGCCCCGACAGGAGCAATCAGCCCCAGCATTTT
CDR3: CASSPDRSNQPQHF

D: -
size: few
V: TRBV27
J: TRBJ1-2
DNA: TGTGCCAGCAGTCCGCGTCCGATCCACTATGGCTACACCTTC
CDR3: CASSPRPIHYGYTF

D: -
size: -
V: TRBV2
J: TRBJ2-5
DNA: TGTGCCAGCATGAGGACTATAAACGAAGAGACCCAGTACTTC
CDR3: CASMRTINEETQYF

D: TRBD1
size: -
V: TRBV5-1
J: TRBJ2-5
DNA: TGCGCCAGCAGTATGGGACAGGGAAGGATAGGACAAGAGACCCAGTACTTC
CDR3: CASSMGQGRIGQETQYF

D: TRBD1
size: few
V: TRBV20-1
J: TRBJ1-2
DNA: TGCAGTGCTCCGACAGGGTCGAATAACTATGGCTACACCTTC
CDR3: CSAPTGSNNYGYTF

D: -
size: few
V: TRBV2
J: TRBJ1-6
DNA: TGTGCCAGCAGTGCCAACGGGGTTAATTCACCCCTCCACTTT
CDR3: CASSANGVNSPLHF

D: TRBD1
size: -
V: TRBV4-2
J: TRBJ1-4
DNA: TGTGCCAGCAGCCAAGCGGGGACAGGGGGCTCTGAAAAACTGTTTTTT
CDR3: CASSQAGTGGSEKLFF

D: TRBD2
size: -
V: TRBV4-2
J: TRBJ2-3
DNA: TGTGCCAGCAGCCAAGATTCAGGGACTAGCGGGGGGGGCACAGATACGCAGTATTTT
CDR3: CASSQDSGTSGGGTDTQYF

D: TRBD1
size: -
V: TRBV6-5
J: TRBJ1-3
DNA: TGTGCCAGCAGTTGGGACAGTTACTCTGGAAACACCATATATTTT
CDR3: CASSWDSYSGNTIYF

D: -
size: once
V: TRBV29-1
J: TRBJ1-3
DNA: TGCAGCGTTGCAGGGGCGAAGCACACCATATATTTT
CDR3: CSVAGAKHTIYF

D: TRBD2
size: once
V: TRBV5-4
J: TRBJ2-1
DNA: TGTGCCAGCAGCTTGGGACTAGCGGGGGGGGGCAATGAGCAGTTCTTC
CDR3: CASSLGLAGGGNEQFF

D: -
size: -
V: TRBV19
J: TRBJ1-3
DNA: TGTGCCAGTAGTAGGCCTTTGGCCACCAGCTCTGGAAACACCATATATTTT
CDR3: CASSRPLATSSGNTIYF

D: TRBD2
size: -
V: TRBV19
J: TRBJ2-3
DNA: TGTGCCAGTAGAGGAGGGACTAGCGGGCGGACGGCGCAGTATTTT
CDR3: CASRGGTSGRTAQYF

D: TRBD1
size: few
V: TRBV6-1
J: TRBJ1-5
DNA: TGTGCCAGCACCGGACAGGGTGAGCGTCAGCCCCAGCATTTT
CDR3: CASTGQGERQPQHF

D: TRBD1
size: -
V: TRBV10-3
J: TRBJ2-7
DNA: TGTGCCATCAGGACGGACAGGGCCTACGAGCAGTACTTC
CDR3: CAIRTDRAYEQYF

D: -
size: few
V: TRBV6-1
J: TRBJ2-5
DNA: TGTGCCAGCAGTGAACTAGCGAGTGATGAGACCCAGTACTTC
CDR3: CASSELASDETQYF

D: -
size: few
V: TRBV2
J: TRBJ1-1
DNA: TGTGCCAGCCACAGGGATATGAACACTGAAGCTTTCTTT
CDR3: CASHRDMNTEAFF

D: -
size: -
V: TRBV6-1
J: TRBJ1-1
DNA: TGTGCCAGCAGTGAACGGGCCGGCGGGAACACTGAAGCTTTCTTT
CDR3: CASSERAGGNTEAFF

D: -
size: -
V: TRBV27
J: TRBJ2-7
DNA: TGTGCCAGCGCCCGACAGAGTGAATTCTACGAGCAGTACTTC
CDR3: CASARQSEFYEQYF

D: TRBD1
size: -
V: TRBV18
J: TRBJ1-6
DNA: TGTGCCAGCTCACTAAACTCCGGGACAGATAATTCACCCCTCCACTTT
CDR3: CASSLNSGTDNSPLHF

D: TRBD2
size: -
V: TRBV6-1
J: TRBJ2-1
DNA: TGTGCCGTATCATCGGGCGGGGGGGGCCGGAATGAGCAGTTCTTC
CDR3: CAVSSGGGGRNEQFF

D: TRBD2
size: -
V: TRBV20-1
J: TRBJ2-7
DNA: TGCAGTGCTAGAGATGCGGGAGTGGGCTCCTACGAGCAGTACTTC
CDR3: CSARDAGVGSYEQYF

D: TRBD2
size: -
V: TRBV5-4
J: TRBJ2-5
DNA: TGTGCCAGCAGCTTGTGGCGGGGGGGGCAAGAGACCCAGTACTTC
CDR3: CASSLWRGGQETQYF

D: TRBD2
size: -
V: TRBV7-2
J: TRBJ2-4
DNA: TGTGCCAGCAGCCGCACGGGGGGGGGGAACATTCAGTACTTC
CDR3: CASSRTGGGNIQYF

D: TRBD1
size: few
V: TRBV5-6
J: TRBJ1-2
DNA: TGTGCCAGCAGCCTACTCAGGGGGTACTATGGCTACACCTTC
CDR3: CASSLLRGYYGYTF

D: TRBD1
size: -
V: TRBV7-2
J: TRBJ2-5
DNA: TGTGCCAGCAGCCCCACGGGGGGACAGGGGTGGGGAGAGACCCAGTACTTC
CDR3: CASSPTGGQGWGETQYF

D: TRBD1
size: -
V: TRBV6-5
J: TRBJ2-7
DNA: TGTGCCAGCAGTTACACATGGCCGGGACAGGGCCACGAGCAGTACTTC
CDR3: CASSYTWPGQGHEQYF

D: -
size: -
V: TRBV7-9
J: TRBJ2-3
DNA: TGTGCCAGCAGCTTGACAGAGAGCACAGATACGCAGTATTTT
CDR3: CASSLTESTDTQYF

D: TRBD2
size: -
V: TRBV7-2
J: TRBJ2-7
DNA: TGTGCCAGCAGCTTGGCTAGCGGGGGGGCCTACGAGCAGTACTTC
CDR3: CASSLASGGAYEQYF

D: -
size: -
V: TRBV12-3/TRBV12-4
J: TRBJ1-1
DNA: TGTGCCAGCAGTTTAGTATCAGTGAACACTGAAGCTTTCTTT
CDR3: CASSLVSVNTEAFF

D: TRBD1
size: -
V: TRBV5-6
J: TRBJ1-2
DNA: TGTGCCAGCAGCCGTACAGGGGGTAACTATGGCTACACCTTC
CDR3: CASSRTGGNYGYTF

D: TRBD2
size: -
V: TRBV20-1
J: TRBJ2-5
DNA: TGCAGTGCTAGAGATCGGGGGGGTAGGGTTACGGGAGAGACCCAGTACTTC
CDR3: CSARDRGGRVTGETQYF

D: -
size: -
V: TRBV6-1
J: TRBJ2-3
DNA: TGTGCCAGCAGCCCCATACTAGCAAACACAGATACGCAGTATTTT
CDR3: CASSPILANTDTQYF

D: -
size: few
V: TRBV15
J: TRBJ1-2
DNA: TGTGCCACCAGCAGAGATTTAGGAATCTCTGGCTACACCTTC
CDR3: CATSRDLGISGYTF

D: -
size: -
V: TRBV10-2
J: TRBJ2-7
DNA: TGCGCCAGCAGTGCTAAGGCGGAACATTCCTACGAGCAGTACTTC
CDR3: CASSAKAEHSYEQYF

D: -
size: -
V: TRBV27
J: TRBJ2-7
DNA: TGTGCCAGCAGTTTAGGGTTAGGCAGGCCCTACGAGCAGTACTTC
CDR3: CASSLGLGRPYEQYF

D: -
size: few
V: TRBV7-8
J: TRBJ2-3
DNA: TGTGCCAGCAGCTTAGTTCGGGGCGGGGGCGTGACAGATACGCAGTATTTT
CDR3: CASSLVRGGGVTDTQYF

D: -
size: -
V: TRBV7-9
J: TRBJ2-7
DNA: TGTGCCAGCAGCCAGAGGTATGGGGGCGACTACGAGCAGTACTTC
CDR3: CASSQRYGGDYEQYF

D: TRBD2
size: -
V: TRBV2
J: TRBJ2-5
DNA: TGTGCCAGCAGTGGGACTAGCGGGGGGGCCTTTGAGACCCAGTACTTC
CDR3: CASSGTSGGAFETQYF

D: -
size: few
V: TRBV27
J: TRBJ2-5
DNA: TGTGCCAGCAGTGAAGGTAGTGGCAGCCAAGAGACCCAGTACTTC
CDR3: CASSEGSGSQETQYF

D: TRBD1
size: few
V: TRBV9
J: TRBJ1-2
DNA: TGTGCCAGCAGCGGAACTCGGACAGGGGGCAATGGCTACACCTTC
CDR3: CASSGTRTGGNGYTF

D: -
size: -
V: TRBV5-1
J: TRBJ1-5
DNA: TGCGCCAGCAGCTTGGAGGGCGATAGCAATCAGCCCCAGCATTTT
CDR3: CASSLEGDSNQPQHF

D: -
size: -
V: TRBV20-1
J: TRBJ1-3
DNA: TGCAGTGCTAGACGTGTTACCGGAAACACCATATATTTT
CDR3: CSARRVTGNTIYF

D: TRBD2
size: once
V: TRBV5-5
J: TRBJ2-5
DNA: TGTGCCAGCAGCTTGGCGCTAGCGGGGGGCCAAGAGACCCAGTACTTC
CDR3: CASSLALAGGQETQYF

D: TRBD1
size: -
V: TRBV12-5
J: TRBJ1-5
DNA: TGTGCTAGTGTCCTGGGACAGGGGCTTCGCCTTACGCCCCAGCATTTT
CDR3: CASVLGQGLRLTPQHF

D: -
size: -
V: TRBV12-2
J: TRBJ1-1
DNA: TGTGCAAGTCGCATACTTGCGAGGGAACAGCGGTGGGGCACTGAAGCTTTCTTT
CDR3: CASRILAREQRWGTEAFF

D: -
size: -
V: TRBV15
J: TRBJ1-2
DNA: TGTGCCACCAGCAGAGAAAGGGGCCCACCGAACTATGGCTACACCTTC
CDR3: CATSRERGPPNYGYTF